What follows are 18 T cell receptor beta chains derived from one specimen sequenced in a study of patients and donors after allogeneic stem cell transplantation. MiXCR, applied by TCRdb to the RT-PCR reads, yields one record per CDR3 protein. This sample has fewer than 200,000 distinct CDR3 sequences, with over 25% found just once. The sample was blood, either unsorted or a sorted T cell fraction (not recorded which). The receptors shown here come from a human donor who was either an allogeneic HSCT recipient or a stem cell or donor lymphocyte infusion donor (not recorded which). It is not recorded whose cells these are; they may come from a transplant donor.

Only a few counts were recorded for this clonotype. CDR3 region: CASSLRGTWETQYF. The CDR3 DNA reads as TGTGCCAGCAGTTTAAGGGGTACATGGGAGACCCAGTACTTC. This chain connects TRBV27 to TRBJ2-5; the D gene is possibly TRBD1 (5 bases). Germline CDR1 MNHEY, CDR2 SMNVEV (reference sequence). Trimming took off 2 bases at V and 5 bases at J, with 12 bases between the two ends. The CDR3 totals 14 residues.

This clonotype was seen more than once but under ten times. This sequence joins TRBV19 and TRBJ2-1; 12 bases map to TRBD2. The ends lost 5 bases at V and 4 bases at J; junction bases unmatched: 6. Germline loops: CDR1 LNHDA, CDR2 SQIVND (reference sequence). The CDR3 consists of 16 residues. CDR3 residues: CASSFQLAGGYNEQFF. Written as DNA, the CDR3 is TGTGCCAGTAGTTTCCAACTAGCGGGAGGTTACAATGAGCAGTTCTTC. Together with reference TRBV19 and TRBJ2-1, the CDR3 gives the full variable domain: DGGITQSPKYLFRKEGQNVTLSCEQNLNHDAMYWYRQDPGQGLRLIYYSQIVNDFQKGDIAEGYSVSREKKESFPLTVTSAQKNPTAFYLCASSFQLAGGYNEQFFGPGTRLTVL.

The chain employs TRBV28 and TRBJ2-7; 10 bases line up with TRBD2. After removal of 7 bases from V and 0 bases from J, the junction contained 21 bases not matched to a gene. The CDR3 is made up of 20 amino acids. The germline gives CDR1 MDHEN, CDR2 SYDVKM. The CDR3 loop reads CASTPSGSPSKAPSSYEQYF. CDR3 DNA: TGTGCCAGCACCCCTAGCGGGAGCCCGTCCAAGGCTCCTAGCTCCTACGAGCAGTACTTC.

The chain joins TRBV7-9 to TRBJ2-1, with TRBD2 matching over 9 bases. The CDR3 loop spans 15 amino acids. V shed 3 bases and J 9 bases; nucleotides not matched to a gene: 9. In germline, CDR1 is SEHNR, CDR2 FQNEAQ (reference sequence). The CDR3: CASSFSGRKSGEQFF. CDR3 nucleotides: TGTGCCAGCAGCTTTAGCGGGAGAAAGTCCGGTGAGCAGTTCTTC.

This clonotype was observed a few times. The chain couples TRBV7-8 to TRBJ1-6; the D is unclear. There are 17 residues in the CDR3. The germline V gene has CDR1 SGHVS and CDR2 FQNEAQ. Trimming stripped 1 base from V and 1 base from J, with 11 bases between. The chain's CDR3 is CASSLGPFQSYNSPLHF. CDR3 nucleotide sequence: TGTGCCAGCAGCTTAGGTCCATTTCAGTCCTATAATTCACCCCTCCACTTT. Full variable domain (outside the CDR3, taken from reference TRBV7-8 and TRBJ1-6): GAGVSQSPRYKVAKRGQDVALRCDPISGHVSLFWYQQALGQGPEFLTYFQNEAQLDKSGLPSDRFFAERPEGSVSTLKIQRTQQEDSAVYLCASSLGPFQSYNSPLHFGNGTRLTVT.

The rearrangement links TRBV6-6 to TRBJ2-3; D is undetermined. V was shortened by 4 bases and J by 5 bases, with 4 bases between the two germline ends. Germline V gives CDR1 MNHNY, CDR2 SVGAGI (reference sequence). This CDR3 is 11 amino acids long. The CDR3 bases are TGTGCCAGCAGTTTTATAGATACGCAGTATTTT. Its protein is CASSFIDTQYF.

This chain links TRBV20-1 with TRBJ2-3; a possible D gene is TRBD1 (6 bases). Germline CDR1 DFQATT, CDR2 SNEGSKA (reference sequence). V was trimmed by 1 base and J by 2 bases, leaving 16 bases between them. This CDR3 is 16 amino acids long. The CDR3 sequence: CSARALRQDLTDTQYF. CDR3 DNA sequence: TGCAGTGCTAGAGCATTAAGACAGGACCTCACAGATACGCAGTATTTT.

Many counts were recorded for this clonotype. This chain connects TRBV3-1 to TRBJ1-1; maybe TRBD1 (6 bases). Trimming pared 2 bases from V and 5 bases from J, leaving 18 bases between. Germline-derived CDR1 and CDR2 are LGHDT and YNNKEL (reference sequence). This CDR3 is built from 16 residues. As DNA, the CDR3 is TGTGCCAGCAGCCAACTTTTTGTGAGCAGGGGTACTGAAGCTTTCTTT. Its translation is CASSQLFVSRGTEAFF.

This clonotype has more than one count but fewer than ten. The CDR3 sequence: CASSYSPGLVRTYNEQFF. In DNA form, the CDR3 reads TGTGCCAGCAGTTACTCCCCTGGACTAGTGAGGACCTACAATGAGCAGTTCTTC. The chain employs TRBV6-5 and TRBJ2-1; TRBD2 agrees at 7 bases. The CDR3 consists of 18 residues. Germline V CDR1 and CDR2: MNHEY, SVGAGI. Trimming at V came to 0 bases and at J to 2 bases, leaving 10 bases not matched to a gene.

The rearrangement links TRBV7-3 to TRBJ1-5; no reliable D call. The CDR3 is made up of 19 amino acids. The germline V and J ends were trimmed by 3 bases and 0 bases, with 21 bases remaining between them. In germline, CDR1 is SGHTA, CDR2 FQGTGA. CDR3: CASSFMAPRKNHSNQPQHF. CDR3 nucleotides: TGTGCCAGCAGCTTTATGGCCCCGAGGAAGAATCATAGCAATCAGCCCCAGCATTTT.

The sample holds one count of this clonotype. This rearrangement joins TRBV4-3 to TRBJ2-7; 10 nucleotides agree with TRBD2. The CDR3 extends over 15 amino acids. Trimming removed 1 base from V and 0 bases from J; junction bases left unmatched: 0. Per germline, CDR1 LGHNA and CDR2 YSLEER. The CDR3 DNA follows: TGCGCCAGCAGCCAAGGACTAGCGGGCTCCTACGAGCAGTACTTC. Translation: CASSQGLAGSYEQYF.

This clonotype was found a few times. The rearrangement links TRBV29-1 to TRBJ2-7, with 9 bases matching TRBD2. CDR1 is SQVTM and CDR2 is ANQGSEA in the germline V gene. J lost 0 bases, V lost 5 bases, and 8 bases had no gene match. The CDR3 consists of 15 residues. The CDR3 protein is CSVLAGHQSSYEQYF. DNA for the CDR3: TGCAGCGTTCTAGCGGGACACCAGAGCTCCTACGAGCAGTACTTC.

Remarks on this clonotype: One junction end does not reproduce the germline sequence, and a read error may be involved. The genes are TRBV20-1 and TRBJ1-2, with unresolved D. The CDR3 is 12 residues long. Germline CDR1 and CDR2: DFQATT and SNEGSKA (reference sequence). Here the CDR3 DNA reads TGCAGTGCTAGCCCCCAGGAATATGGCTTCACCTTC. Protein sequence: CSASPQEYGFTF.

This clonotype was found once. This chain joins TRBV28 and TRBJ2-7; possible D gene TRBD2, 5 bases. The germline V gene encodes CDR1 MDHEN and CDR2 SYDVKM. The CDR3 runs 13 residues. V dropped 6 bases and J dropped 6 bases, with 15 bases sitting between them. The CDR3 region is CASSLDGKVEQYF. The DNA of the CDR3 is TGTGCCAGCAGCCTAGACGGGAAGGTCGAGCAGTACTTC. The whole variable domain, filled in from reference TRBV28 and TRBJ2-7, reads DVKVTQSSRYLVKRTGEKVFLECVQDMDHENMFWYRQDPGLGLRLIYFSYDVKMKEKGDIPEGYSVSREKKERFSLILESASTNQTSMYLCASSLDGKVEQYFGPGTRLTVT.

V usage is TRBV29-1 and J usage is TRBJ2-3; 7 bases agree with TRBD2. The germline V gene has CDR1 SQVTM and CDR2 ANQGSEA. The CDR3 totals 15 residues. The trim removed 4 bases at V and 3 bases at J, leaving 10 bases unmatched. CDR3 region: CSVAQSPGGTDTQYF. The CDR3 DNA sequence: TGCAGCGTTGCCCAGTCCCCGGGAGGTACAGATACGCAGTATTTT.

The chain is built from TRBV5-1 and TRBJ2-7; D is perhaps TRBD2 (5 bases). Germline values: CDR1 SGHRS, CDR2 YFSETQ. Trimming took off 1 base at V and 3 bases at J, with 20 bases between the two ends. The length of the CDR3 is 17 residues. CDR3 region: CASSLSTTRGISYEQYF. The CDR3 bases are TGCGCCAGCAGCTTGTCCACTACTAGAGGAATTAGCTACGAGCAGTACTTC.

This clonotype appeared many times. This chain links TRBV12-3 or TRBV12-4 with TRBJ1-4; D remains ambiguous. Trimming shortened V by 1 base and J by 7 bases, and 4 bases separated the two germline ends. This CDR3 has 12 amino acids. CDR3 DNA: TGTGCCAGCAGTTTAGGGTTTGAAAAACTGTTTTTT. Translation gives CASSLGFEKLFF.

This clonotype has ten or more counts. The CDR3 DNA reads as TGTGCCAGCACGGGACAGGGTGACCCCAGCTCCTATAATTCACCCCTCCACTTT. This gives the protein CASTGQGDPSSYNSPLHF. The chain recombines TRBV28 with TRBJ1-6; 9 bases match TRBD1. The length of the CDR3 is 18 residues. Trimming removed 7 bases from V and 0 bases from J; junction bases left unmatched: 10. The germline CDR1 and CDR2 sequences are MDHEN and SYDVKM.